The text below deals with one TCR beta chain. Its antigen remains unknown. The data belong to a study of shared clonotypes between healthy human individuals. This CDR3 has 15 residues. Trimming removed 9 bases from V and 0 bases from J, with 15 bases in between. The germline V gene encodes CDR1 SGHAT and CDR2 FQNNGV. Study findings and constraints: The sampled material consisted only of blood, and tissue repertoires are likely to differ.

Authors' analysis steps: Junction-only immunoSEQ sequences carried no quality scores, so filtering differed. The assay was immunoSEQ multiplex PCR, and TCRdb's table has in-frame clones only and misses some. For V, J and clone size, that table is used; D and trimming come from the DNA. The sample contains 2 million to 2.5 million clones, around 93% of which appear only once. J is TRBJ1-3 and V is TRBV11-2; D is possibly TRBD1 (6 bases). The sequence came from a man aged 18 to 30 in good health. Some clones in this sample may be carry-over from other donors' samples. Sequenced: naive CD4+ T cells from PBMCs. Indicated subset: CD45RA+ positively selected. Written as DNA, the CDR3 is TGTGCCAGTCGGACAGTCCGATCCTCTGGAAACACCATATATTTT. This gives the protein CASRTVRSSGNTIYF.